One sample yielded the 22 T cell receptor beta chains listed below, sequenced in a study of T cells after posttransplantation cyclophosphamide. Control samples came 1 year after myeloablative marrow transplants with methotrexate plus calcineurin inhibitor. Repertoires were generated with immunoSEQ multiplex PCR, while TCRdb's copy carries only in-frame clones and drops some. The sample yields 9,000 to 10,000 clones, around 89% seen once. Sequenced here: PBMCs, sampled after an allogeneic stem cell transplant with a calcineurin inhibitor and methotrexate. The receptors come from a male patient aged 30 to 40 who received an allogeneic stem cell transplant from an unrelated donor, was CMV-positive, and had no GVHD. Some T cells may be provided by the graft donor.

V gene TRBV19 combines with J gene TRBJ2-3; TRBD1 aligns across 9 bases. The CDR3 totals 16 residues. V was pared by 3 bases and J by 4 bases, with 8 bases of the junction left unmatched. CDR1 is LNHDA and CDR2 is SQIVND in the germline V gene (reference sequence). The CDR3 loop reads CASSINGQGQADTQYF. CDR3 in DNA: TGTGCCAGTAGTATCAACGGACAGGGGCAGGCAGATACGCAGTATTTT. Variable domain in full (rest from reference TRBV19 and TRBJ2-3): DGGITQSPKYLFRKEGQNVTLSCEQNLNHDAMYWYRQDPGQGLRLIYYSQIVNDFQKGDIAEGYSVSREKKESFPLTVTSAQKNPTAFYLCASSINGQGQADTQYFGPGTRLTVL.

The chain links TRBV5-4 to TRBJ1-1, with D uncertain. The CDR3 runs 12 residues. CDR1 and CDR2 from the germline V gene are SGHNT and YYREEE (reference sequence). The V end was cut by 4 bases, the J end by 7 bases, with 11 bases between. DNA of the CDR3: TGTGCCAGCAGCCGCGGTACTCTTGAAGCTTTCTTT. Amino acids: CASSRGTLEAFF. Full variable domain (outside the CDR3, taken from reference TRBV5-4 and TRBJ1-1): ETGVTQSPTHLIKTRGQQVTLRCSSQSGHNTVSWYQQALGQGPQFIFQYYREEENGRGNFPPRFSGLQFPNYSSELNVNALELDDSALYLCASSRGTLEAFFGQGTRLTVV.

DNA for the CDR3: TGCGCCAGCAGCCCCGCCGGGCGGACTAGCGGCACAGATACGCAGTATTTT. Its protein is CASSPAGRTSGTDTQYF. The genes are TRBV4-3 and TRBJ2-3, with 9 nucleotides matching TRBD2. CDR1 LGHNA and CDR2 YSLEER come from the germline V gene. The CDR3 runs 17 residues. With V trimmed by 4 bases and J by 1 base, 9 bases remained unmatched.

The CDR3 loop reads CASSISLAGETQYF. The CDR3 DNA sequence: TGTGCCAGCTCAATCAGTTTAGCGGGGGAGACCCAGTACTTC. The rearrangement uses TRBV18 and TRBJ2-5; 8 bases map to TRBD2. With V trimmed by 5 bases and J by 5 bases, 7 bases remained unmatched. Germline assignment: CDR1 KGHSH and CDR2 LQKENI. The CDR3 spans 14 residues.

The V call is TRBV6-1, the J call TRBJ2-2; 10 bases map to TRBD2. After removal of 2 bases from V and 6 bases from J, the junction contained 3 bases not matched to a gene. Germline V gene data show CDR1 as MNHNS and CDR2 as SASEGT. This CDR3 has 15 residues. The CDR3 nucleotides are TGTGCCAGCAGTGAACTAGCGGGAGTAGCCGGGGAGCTGTTTTTT. Its protein product is CASSELAGVAGELFF.

V is TRBV9 and J is TRBJ1-4; D is unclear. V dropped 4 bases and J dropped 2 bases, with 12 bases sitting between them. The CDR3 spans 15 residues. Germline V lookup: CDR1 SGDLS, CDR2 YYNGEE. The CDR3 DNA is TGTGCCAGCAGCCCCTCCCCGGTCACTAATGAAAAACTGTTTTTT. Its protein is CASSPSPVTNEKLFF.

The chain employs TRBV4-3 and TRBJ2-7; possible D gene TRBD2, 5 bases. Germline V lookup: CDR1 LGHNA, CDR2 YSLEER. The germline V and J ends were trimmed by 1 base and 0 bases, with 10 bases remaining between them. This CDR3 spans 15 amino acids. The CDR3 DNA sequence: TGCGCCAGCAGCCAAGCTACAGCGGTCTCCTACGAGCAGTACTTC. It specifies CASSQATAVSYEQYF.

This sequence joins TRBV4-2 and TRBJ1-2; 9 bases map to TRBD1. The trim removed 0 bases at V and 4 bases at J, leaving 0 bases unmatched. CDR3 length equals 14 residues. Germline assignment: CDR1 LGHNA and CDR2 YNFKEQ. DNA for the CDR3: TGTGCCAGCAGCCAAGAGGGACAGGGCTATGGCTACACCTTC. This encodes CASSQEGQGYGYTF.

The chain uses TRBV9 and TRBJ2-5; 8 positions match TRBD2. Unmatched junction bases numbered 15, after V lost 4 bases and J lost 1 base. This CDR3 contains 18 residues. Germline CDR1 is SGDLS and CDR2 is YYNGEE. The CDR3 region is CASSPQRPSGYFQETQYF. CDR3 coding DNA: TGTGCCAGCAGCCCTCAGCGACCTAGCGGGTACTTCCAAGAGACCCAGTACTTC.

The CDR3 reads CASRPGGSYNSPLHF. The CDR3 coding sequence is TGTGCCAGCAGGCCAGGGGGCTCCTATAATTCACCCCTCCACTTT. V gene TRBV27 combines with J gene TRBJ1-6; 7 positions match TRBD1. The CDR3 length is 15 residues. Germline V CDR1 and CDR2: MNHEY, SMNVEV (reference sequence). V lost 6 bases to trimming and J lost 0 bases; unmatched junction nucleotides: 2.

The chain combines TRBV10-3 with TRBJ2-7; TRBD2 matches at 7 bases. Germline V gene sequence: CDR1 ENHRY, CDR2 SYGVKD. The V gene end was trimmed by 0 bases and the J gene end by 5 bases; junction bases not matched to a gene: 13. CDR3 length: 17 amino acids. The DNA for the CDR3 is TGTGCCATCAGTGAGTCGGGGCTTCAGGGACTATGTAACGAGCAGTACGTC. Translated, it gives CAISESGLQGLCNEQYV.

This clone was detected a few times. This rearrangement joins TRBV19 to TRBJ1-3; D unresolved. With 1 base removed from V and 2 bases from J, the gap between germline ends came to 9 bases. Germline V gene lookup returns CDR1 LNHDA and CDR2 SQIVND (reference sequence). CDR3 size: 15 residues. CDR3 sequence (DNA): TGTGCCAGTAGTATAGCATTGCGTACTGGAAACACCATATATTTT. It yields the protein CASSIALRTGNTIYF.

The rearrangement uses TRBV27 and TRBJ2-2; D gene ambiguous. Germline values: CDR1 MNHEY, CDR2 SMNVEV (reference sequence). CDR3 length: 15 amino acids. Between the trimmed V and J ends, which lost 1 base and 1 base, there was a span of 7 bases. The CDR3 sequence is CASSLFQLNTGELFF. DNA of the CDR3: TGTGCCAGCAGTTTATTCCAATTGAACACCGGGGAGCTGTTTTTT.

The rearrangement links TRBV27 to TRBJ2-5; 8 bases are a match to TRBD1. The CDR3 runs 18 residues. CDR1 MNHEY and CDR2 SMNVEV come from the germline V gene (reference sequence). V shed 1 base and J 1 base; nucleotides not matched to a gene: 11. CDR3 nucleotides: TGTGCCAGCAGTTTATGGGGGACAGGCCCTATGATCCAAGAGACCCAGTACTTC. It is translated as CASSLWGTGPMIQETQYF.

The chain combines TRBV14 with TRBJ2-5, with 9 bases aligning to TRBD2. J gave up 3 bases and V 2 bases, and 10 bases lay outside the gene matches. The CDR3 is made up of 17 amino acids. CDR1 SGHDN and CDR2 FVKESK come from the germline V gene. The CDR3 DNA reads TGTGCCAGCAGCCAATTCGCTAGCGGGGTAAACAAAGAGACCCAGTACTTC. The encoded protein is CASSQFASGVNKETQYF.

CDR3 DNA: TGTGCCAGCAGGGCTGGACTAGCGGGAGGGAACACCGGGGAGCTGTTTTTT. Protein: CASRAGLAGGNTGELFF. The rearrangement uses TRBV2 and TRBJ2-2; 14 nucleotides match TRBD2. This CDR3 contains 17 residues. In germline, CDR1 is SNHLY, CDR2 FYNNEI. The V and J ends lost 6 bases and 1 base, in that order; junction bases with no gene match: 4.

This rearrangement joins TRBV15 to TRBJ2-5; 10 bases align to TRBD1. Germline V gene sequence: CDR1 LNHNV, CDR2 YYDKDF (reference sequence). The CDR3 is 15 amino acids. With V trimmed by 5 bases and J by 5 bases, 8 bases remained unmatched. CDR3 in DNA: TGTGCCACCAGCCCCCGACAGGGGGCCCGGGAGACCCAGTACTTC. Translated: CATSPRQGARETQYF.

This chain links TRBV7-2 with TRBJ2-3, with 11 bases aligning to TRBD2. The CDR3 has 16 residues. Germline V gene lookup returns CDR1 SGHTA and CDR2 FQGNSA. After removal of 2 bases from V and 2 bases from J, the junction contained 3 bases not matched to a gene. The DNA for the CDR3 is TGTGCCAGCAGCTTAAGACTAGCGGGATCCACAGATACGCAGTATTTT. Residues: CASSLRLAGSTDTQYF.

The table lists this clone with a count of one. The rearrangement uses TRBV23-1 and TRBJ2-7, with D hard to call. TRBV23-1 is flagged as an ORF with uncertain function. The CDR3 totals 15 residues. The ends were cut back, 0 bases at V and 0 bases at J, with 9 bases in the middle. This CDR3 reads CASSQSHGSSYEQYF. CDR3 nucleotides: TGCGCCAGCAGTCAATCTCACGGTAGCTCCTACGAGCAGTACTTC.

The V call is TRBV15, the J call TRBJ2-7; 8 nucleotides align to TRBD1. V shed 9 bases, J shed 2 bases, and the junction held 9 bases outside the gene matches. There are 14 residues in the CDR3. CDR1 and CDR2 (germline): LNHNV, YYDKDF (reference sequence). DNA for the CDR3: TGTGCCACTTCTCCAGACAGGGGACCCTACGAGCAGTACTTC. It is translated as CATSPDRGPYEQYF.

Here the CDR3 DNA reads TGTGCCAGCAGTTACTCTGGCGCGACTAGCACAGATACGCAGTATTTT. It codes for CASSYSGATSTDTQYF. This chain joins TRBV6-5 and TRBJ2-3; D is undetermined. Trimming took 0 bases from V and 0 from J, leaving 10 bases between them. The germline CDR1 and CDR2 sequences are MNHEY and SVGAGI. The CDR3 is made up of 16 amino acids.

This chain uses TRBV18 with TRBJ2-5, with D possibly matching TRBD2 (6 bases). V was cut by 0 bases and J by 2 bases, with 10 bases left in between. Germline loops: CDR1 KGHSH, CDR2 LQKENI. CDR3 length: 15 residues. In DNA form, the CDR3 reads TGTGCCAGCTCACCACCCCTAGCGTTTCAAGAGACCCAGTACTTC. Translating gives CASSPPLAFQETQYF.